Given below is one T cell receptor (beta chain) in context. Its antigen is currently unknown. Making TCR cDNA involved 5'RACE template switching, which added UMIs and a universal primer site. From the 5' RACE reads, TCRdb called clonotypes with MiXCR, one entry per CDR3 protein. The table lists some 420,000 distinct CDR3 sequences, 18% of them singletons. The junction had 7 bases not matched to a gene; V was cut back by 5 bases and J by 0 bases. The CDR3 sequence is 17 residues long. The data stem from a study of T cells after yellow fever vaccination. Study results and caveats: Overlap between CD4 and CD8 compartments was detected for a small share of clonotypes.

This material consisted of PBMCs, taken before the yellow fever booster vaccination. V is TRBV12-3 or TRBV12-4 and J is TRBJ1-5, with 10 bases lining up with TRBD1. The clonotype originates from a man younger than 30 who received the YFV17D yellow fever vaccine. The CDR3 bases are TGTGCCAGCAGTACCGGGACAGGGGTCTATAGCAATCAGCCCCAGCATTTT. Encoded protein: CASSTGTGVYSNQPQHF.